The following is a T cell receptor (beta chain) sequence with its context. Antigen unknown. Since the CDR3 does not end with the conserved phenylalanine or tryptophan, this likely comes from a read error. Graves' hyperthyroidism without ophthalmopathy progression within 18 months was termed stable. Subjects aged 18 to 65 presented with newly diagnosed hyperthyroidism of less than 2 months' duration. This entry comes from a study of T cells in Graves' hyperthyroidism and ophthalmopathy. Overall study findings and caveats: Researchers found most expanded thyroid clonotypes above 0.001 in blood as well.

Amplification of TCR beta CDR3 regions used RNA as the template. When the TCR CDR3 underwent first-round RT-PCR, the HTBI primer set was used. Via MiXCR, TCRdb re-called the multiplex PCR reads, giving one row per CDR3 protein. Among 700,000 to 950,000 distinct CDR3 sequences listed, 30% to 40% were seen once. The junction had 10 bases not matched to a gene; V was cut back by 6 bases and J by 2 bases. The CDR3 runs to 15 residues. Germline assignment: CDR1 SGHRS and CDR2 YFSETQ. J is TRBJ2-5 and V is TRBV5-1, with 7 bases matching TRBD1. Sequences were obtained from blood. The receptor was derived from a woman aged 40 to 49 with Graves' hyperthyroidism. The CDR3 reads CASNIATGPQETQYL. The CDR3 region has the DNA TGCGCCAGCAACATCGCGACAGGGCCGCAAGAGACCCAGTACTTA.